Included here is one T cell receptor (beta chain) sequence, with context. The target antigen is unknown. The data derive from a study of cytomegalovirus exposure and HLA in healthy donors. Study-wide results and limits: TCR sequences were mostly rare, though some public TCRs occurred in many donors. For most TCR beta V segments, an earlier analysis put the productive rate at about 87% or about 30% of the time. Later on, an analysis showed TCR association rates differing by HLA locus, with DRB1 the most and HLA-C the fewest. The study flagged around 150 TCR beta chains as cytomegalovirus-associated.

The primer mix had 60 Vbeta and 13 Jbeta primers. Only in-frame clones appear in the TCRdb table, and some are missing; sequencing was by immunoSEQ multiplex PCR. The sample lists around 100,000 clones, less than 75% occurring once. The V gene lost 0 bases and the J gene lost 4 bases, with 12 bases spanning the gap. This CDR3 comprises 16 residues. Looked up from germline, CDR1 is MRHNA and CDR2 is SNTAGT. The sequence derives from a man between 35 and 55 years old in good health and CMV-seropositive. The V gene is TRBV6-4, the J gene TRBJ2-2; D perhaps matches TRBD2 (7 bases). The sequenced sample consisted of PBMCs. The CDR3 DNA is TGTGCCAGCAGTGACTCGGAGCGGGACACCACCGGGGAGCTGTTTTTT. This sequence encodes CASSDSERDTTGELFF.